One and the same sample provided the 23 T cell receptor beta chains below, sequenced in a study of blood T cell repertoires in COVID-19. Method: immunoSEQ multiplex PCR; TCRdb's copy keeps in-frame clones and lacks some. This table holds approximately 470,000 clones, approximately 85% found once. Sequencing used peripheral blood. The source of these receptors is a human donor in a cohort sampled during active COVID-19.

The chain couples TRBV29-1 to TRBJ2-1, with D perhaps matching TRBD1 (5 bases). Trimming stripped 4 bases from V and 8 bases from J, with 21 bases between. This CDR3 has 15 residues. Germline values: CDR1 SQVTM, CDR2 ANQGSEA. The CDR3 DNA reads TGCAGCGTTGGGTCCGGCAGGGCCCTCATGGATGAGCAGTTCTTC. Translating it yields CSVGSGRALMDEQFF.

The rearrangement links TRBV2 to TRBJ1-6, with unresolved D. V shed 11 bases and J shed 10 bases, with 18 bases lying between them. The germline V gene has CDR1 SNHLY and CDR2 FYNNEI. CDR3 size: 13 residues. The CDR3 region is CAGEGLRPSPLHF. DNA of the CDR3: TGTGCCGGGGAGGGCCTAAGGCCCTCACCCCTCCACTTT.

The chain couples TRBV5-6 to TRBJ2-1, with 11 bases lining up with TRBD2. Germline CDR1 reads SGHDT; CDR2 reads YYEEEE. This CDR3 is 18 amino acids long. Losses at the gene ends were 0 bases for V and 4 bases for J; bases not matched to a gene: 9. The CDR3 spells CASSLDRTSGSFYNEQFF. In nucleotides, the CDR3 is TGTGCCAGCAGCTTGGATCGGACTAGCGGGTCCTTTTACAATGAGCAGTTCTTC.

The rearrangement joins TRBV15 to TRBJ2-1; perhaps TRBD1 as D (6 bases). The V end was cut by 9 bases, the J end by 0 bases, with 12 bases between. This CDR3 is built from 14 residues. Germline V gene sequence: CDR1 LNHNV, CDR2 YYDKDF (reference sequence). The CDR3 DNA reads TGTGCCACGAAGCTAGGGGGCTCCTACAATGAGCAGTTCTTC. This encodes CATKLGGSYNEQFF.

The chain is built from TRBV27 and TRBJ2-1; 14 bases align to TRBD2. Germline CDR1 is MNHEY and CDR2 is SMNVEV (reference sequence). V gave up 4 bases and J gave up 8 bases; unmatched junction bases: 7. The CDR3 spans 16 residues. The CDR3 loop reads CASSSFGTSGSYEQFF. In DNA, the CDR3 is TGTGCCAGCAGTTCCTTTGGGACTAGCGGGAGTTATGAGCAGTTCTTC.

The chain uses TRBV9 and TRBJ2-7; TRBD2 agrees at 10 bases. With V trimmed by 3 bases and J by 6 bases, 9 bases remained unmatched. Germline-derived CDR1 and CDR2 are SGDLS and YYNGEE. The CDR3 totals 15 residues. CDR3 coding DNA: TGTGCCAGCAGCGGTAGCGGGAGGAGTCAGGTCGAGCAGTACTTC. It specifies CASSGSGRSQVEQYF.

This chain connects TRBV9 to TRBJ2-7; TRBD2 matches 14 bases. Germline V gene sequence: CDR1 SGDLS, CDR2 YYNGEE. The J segment lost 2 bases and the V segment lost 3 bases, leaving 1 base of the junction unmatched. The CDR3 runs 15 residues. The CDR3 nucleotides read TGTGCCAGCAGCGAGGGACTAGCGGGGGCCTACGAGCAGTACTTC. It yields the protein CASSEGLAGAYEQYF.

The chain combines TRBV5-1 with TRBJ1-4, with D perhaps TRBD1 (6 bases). Germline V CDR1 and CDR2: SGHRS, YFSETQ. V was cut by 2 bases and J by 8 bases, with 13 bases left in between. The CDR3 runs 14 residues. The CDR3 sequence: CASSLELTGEKLFF. The CDR3 bases are TGCGCCAGCAGCTTAGAATTGACAGGCGAAAAACTGTTTTTT. The full variable domain, its missing parts supplied by reference TRBV5-1 and TRBJ1-4, is KAGVTQTPRYLIKTRGQQVTLSCSPISGHRSVSWYQQTPGQGLQFLFEYFSETQRNKGNFPGRFSGRQFSNSRSEMNVSTLELGDSALYLCASSLELTGEKLFFGSGTQLSVL.

The rearrangement joins TRBV30 to TRBJ1-5; no clear D. V was clipped by 3 bases and J by 1 base, with 7 bases between them. Germline V gene sequence: CDR1 GTSNPN, CDR2 SVGIG (reference sequence). This CDR3 comprises 13 residues. CDR3 region: CAWRHYSNQPQHF. The CDR3 DNA is TGTGCCTGGAGACATTACAGCAATCAGCCCCAGCATTTT.

The chain couples TRBV7-3 to TRBJ2-1, with 7 nucleotides matching TRBD2. The V gene's germline CDR1 is SGHTA and CDR2 FQGTGA. V was clipped by 2 bases and J by 5 bases; unmatched bases: 6. The CDR3 length is 15 residues. CDR3 nucleotide sequence: TGTGCCAGCAGCTTAGACAGCGGGGCGAACAATGAGCAGTTCTTC. It encodes CASSLDSGANNEQFF. The variable domain in full, with the rest retrieved from reference TRBV7-3 and TRBJ2-1, is GAGVSQTPSNKVTEKGKYVELRCDPISGHTALYWYRQSLGQGPEFLIYFQGTGAADDSGLPNDRFFAVRPEGSVSTLKIQRTERGDSAVYLCASSLDSGANNEQFFGPGTRLTVL.

V gene TRBV9 combines with J gene TRBJ2-2, with D maybe TRBD1 (6 bases). The germline V gene encodes CDR1 SGDLS and CDR2 YYNGEE. V lost 2 bases and J lost 1, with 9 bases in between. The CDR3 spans 15 residues. The CDR3 spells CASSVQGQNTGELFF. As DNA, the CDR3 is TGTGCCAGCAGCGTTCAGGGGCAGAACACCGGGGAGCTGTTTTTT.

As DNA, the CDR3 is TGCGCCAGCAGCCCCCTTCAGGGTTGGAACACTGAAGCTTTCTTT. This codes for CASSPLQGWNTEAFF. This sequence joins TRBV5-1 and TRBJ1-1, with D perhaps TRBD1 (5 bases). Trimming stripped 4 bases from V and 1 base from J, with 14 bases between. Germline V gene data show CDR1 as SGHRS and CDR2 as YFSETQ. The CDR3 loop spans 15 amino acids.

V gene TRBV7-3 combines with J gene TRBJ1-3, with D hard to call. The CDR3 is made up of 14 amino acids. Trimming pared 0 bases from V and 10 bases from J, leaving 13 bases between. Germline-derived CDR1 and CDR2 are SGHTA and FQGTGA. CDR3 protein: CASSLTAAPGTIYF. CDR3 sequence (DNA): TGTGCCAGCAGCTTAACGGCAGCTCCGGGGACCATATATTTT.

The J gene is TRBJ1-1, the V gene TRBV3-1 (or the pseudogene TRBV3-2); the D gene is possibly TRBD1 (6 bases). V lost 4 bases and J lost 4, with 13 bases in between. Germline CDR1 reads LGHDT; CDR2 reads YNNKEL (reference sequence). This CDR3 comprises 14 residues. The CDR3 loop is CASSLSQGTTEAFF. CDR3 coding DNA: TGTGCCAGCAGCCTTAGCCAGGGGACCACTGAAGCTTTCTTT.

This chain links TRBV2 with TRBJ1-1, with TRBD1 as a possible D gene (5 bases). Germline CDR1 and CDR2: SNHLY and FYNNEI. Trimming stripped 3 bases from V and 2 bases from J, with 10 bases between. The CDR3 loop spans 14 amino acids. The chain's CDR3 is CASSDWTPNTEAFF. The CDR3 DNA follows: TGTGCCAGCAGTGACTGGACACCCAACACTGAAGCTTTCTTT.

This chain links TRBV3-1 (or the pseudogene TRBV3-2) with TRBJ2-3, with 9 positions matching TRBD2. V lost 1 base and J lost 3; bases outside the gene matches: 8. The germline CDR1 and CDR2 sequences are LGHDT and YNNKEL (reference sequence). The CDR3 covers 17 residues. The CDR3, as DNA: TGTGCCAGCAGCCAAGGGCAAGGTAGCGGGAGTACAGATACGCAGTATTTT. As protein: CASSQGQGSGSTDTQYF.

The chain uses TRBV6-2 or TRBV6-3 and TRBJ2-1; 7 nucleotides align to TRBD2. Germline V CDR1 and CDR2: MNHEY, SVGEGT. V dropped 6 bases and J dropped 4; count of bases not matched to a gene: 9. CDR3 length: 15 amino acids. The CDR3 sequence is CASSPRRGLYNEQFF. The CDR3 DNA is TGTGCCAGCAGCCCACGGCGGGGGTTATACAATGAGCAGTTCTTC.

The chain has TRBV19 and TRBJ1-2, with 9 bases lining up with TRBD1. Germline CDR1 LNHDA, CDR2 SQIVND (reference sequence). The CDR3 totals 13 residues. Unmatched junction bases numbered 5, after V lost 4 bases and J lost 8 bases. The chain's CDR3 is CASSRDREKGYTF. In nucleotides, the CDR3 is TGTGCCAGTAGTAGGGACAGGGAGAAAGGCTACACCTTC.

The chain carries TRBV9 and TRBJ2-7; 7 nucleotides agree with TRBD1. This CDR3 is built from 16 residues. Trimming took 3 bases from V and 6 from J; bases not matched to a gene: 15. In germline, CDR1 is SGDLS, CDR2 YYNGEE. In DNA, the CDR3 is TGTGCCAGCAGCGGATGGAGAGAGGGGGCCGGTGTCGAGCAGTACTTC. Amino acid sequence: CASSGWREGAGVEQYF.

This clone showed up just once. The rearrangement joins TRBV10-3 to TRBJ1-5, with 8 bases that match TRBD1. Germline CDR1 ENHRY, CDR2 SYGVKD. The CDR3 totals 17 residues. V lost 2 bases to trimming and J lost 3 bases; unmatched junction nucleotides: 9. The chain's CDR3 is CAISEATGAFINQPQHF. In DNA form, the CDR3 reads TGTGCCATCAGTGAGGCGACAGGGGCCTTTATCAATCAGCCCCAGCATTTT.

The CDR3 is CASSFQGQATNEQFF. In DNA form, the CDR3 reads TGTGCCAGCAGTTTCCAAGGACAGGCAACAAATGAGCAGTTCTTC. The genes are TRBV27 and TRBJ2-1; TRBD1 agrees at 7 bases. Germline values: CDR1 MNHEY, CDR2 SMNVEV (reference sequence). J was trimmed by 7 bases and V by 3 bases; bases with no gene match: 9. This CDR3 comprises 15 residues.

A word on this clone: Other nucleotide sequences from this sample produce the same CDR3. This chain links TRBV19 with TRBJ1-5, with D unresolved. This CDR3 has 14 amino acids. Germline CDR1 reads LNHDA; CDR2 reads SQIVND (reference sequence). The germline V and J ends were trimmed by 6 bases and 3 bases, with 12 bases remaining between them. CDR3 nucleotide sequence: TGTGCCAGTAGGTCTCGAGAACTCAATCAGCCCCAGCATTTT. This encodes CASRSRELNQPQHF. Full variable domain (remainder filled in from reference TRBV19 and TRBJ1-5): DGGITQSPKYLFRKEGQNVTLSCEQNLNHDAMYWYRQDPGQGLRLIYYSQIVNDFQKGDIAEGYSVSREKKESFPLTVTSAQKNPTAFYLCASRSRELNQPQHFGDGTRLSIL.

The rearrangement uses TRBV27 and TRBJ2-1, with unresolved D. The germline CDR1 and CDR2 sequences are MNHEY and SMNVEV (reference sequence). The CDR3 length is 11 residues. Trimming stripped 6 bases from V and 11 bases from J, with 11 bases between. This CDR3 reads CASSLAEKQFF. The DNA of the CDR3 is TGTGCCAGCAGCCTTGCGGAGAAGCAGTTCTTC.